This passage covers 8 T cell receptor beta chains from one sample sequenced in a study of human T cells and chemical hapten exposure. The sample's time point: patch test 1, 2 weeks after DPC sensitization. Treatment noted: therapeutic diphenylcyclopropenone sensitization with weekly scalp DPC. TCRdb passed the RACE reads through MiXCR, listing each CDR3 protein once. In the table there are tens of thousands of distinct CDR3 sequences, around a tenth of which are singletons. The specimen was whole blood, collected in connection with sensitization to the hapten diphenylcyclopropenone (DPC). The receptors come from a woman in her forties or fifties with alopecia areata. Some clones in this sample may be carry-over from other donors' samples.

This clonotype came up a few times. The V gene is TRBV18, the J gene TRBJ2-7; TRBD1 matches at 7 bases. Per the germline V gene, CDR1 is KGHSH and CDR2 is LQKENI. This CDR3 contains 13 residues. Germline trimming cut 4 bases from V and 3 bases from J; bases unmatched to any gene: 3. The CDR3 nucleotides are TGTGCCAGCTCACGACGGGACAGCTACGAGCAGTACTTC. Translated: CASSRRDSYEQYF.

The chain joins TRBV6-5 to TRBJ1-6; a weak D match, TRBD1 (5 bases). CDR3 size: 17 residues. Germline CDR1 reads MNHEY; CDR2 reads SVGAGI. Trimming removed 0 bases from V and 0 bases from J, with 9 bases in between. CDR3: CASSYSGGSSYNSPLHF. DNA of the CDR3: TGTGCCAGCAGTTACTCGGGGGGGAGCTCCTATAATTCACCCCTCCACTTT.

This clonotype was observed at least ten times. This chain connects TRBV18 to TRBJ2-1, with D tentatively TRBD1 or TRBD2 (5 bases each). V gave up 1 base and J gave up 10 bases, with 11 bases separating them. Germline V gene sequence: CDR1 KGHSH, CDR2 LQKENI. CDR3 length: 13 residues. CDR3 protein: CASSPQPGPEQFF. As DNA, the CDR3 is TGTGCCAGCTCACCACAACCGGGACCCGAGCAGTTCTTC.

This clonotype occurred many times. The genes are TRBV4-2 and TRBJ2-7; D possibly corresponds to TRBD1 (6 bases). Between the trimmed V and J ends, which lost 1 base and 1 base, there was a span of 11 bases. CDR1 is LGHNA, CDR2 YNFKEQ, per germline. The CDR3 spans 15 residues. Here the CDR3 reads CASSQVQDSSYEQYF. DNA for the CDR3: TGTGCCAGCAGCCAAGTTCAGGACAGTTCCTACGAGCAGTACTTC.

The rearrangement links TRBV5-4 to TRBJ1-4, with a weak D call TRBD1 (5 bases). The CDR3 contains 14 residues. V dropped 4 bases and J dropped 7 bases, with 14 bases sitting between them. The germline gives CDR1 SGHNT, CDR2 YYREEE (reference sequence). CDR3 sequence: CASSNSRRGEKLFF. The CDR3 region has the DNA TGTGCCAGCAGCAACTCCCGTAGGGGTGAAAAACTGTTTTTT.

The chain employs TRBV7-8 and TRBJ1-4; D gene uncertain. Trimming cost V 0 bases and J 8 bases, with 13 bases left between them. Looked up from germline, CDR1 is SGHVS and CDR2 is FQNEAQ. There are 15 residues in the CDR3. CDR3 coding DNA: TGTGCCAGCAGCTTAGCGCTAGGGTTCGGAGAAAAACTGTTTTTT. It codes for CASSLALGFGEKLFF. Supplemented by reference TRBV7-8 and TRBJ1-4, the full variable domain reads GAGVSQSPRYKVAKRGQDVALRCDPISGHVSLFWYQQALGQGPEFLTYFQNEAQLDKSGLPSDRFFAERPEGSVSTLKIQRTQQEDSAVYLCASSLALGFGEKLFFGSGTQLSVL.

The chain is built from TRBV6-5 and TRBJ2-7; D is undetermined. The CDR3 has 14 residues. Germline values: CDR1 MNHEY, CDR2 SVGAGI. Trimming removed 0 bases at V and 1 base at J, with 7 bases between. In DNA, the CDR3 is TGTGCCAGCAGTTACTCGCCGGGTTCCTACGAGCAGTACTTC. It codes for CASSYSPGSYEQYF.

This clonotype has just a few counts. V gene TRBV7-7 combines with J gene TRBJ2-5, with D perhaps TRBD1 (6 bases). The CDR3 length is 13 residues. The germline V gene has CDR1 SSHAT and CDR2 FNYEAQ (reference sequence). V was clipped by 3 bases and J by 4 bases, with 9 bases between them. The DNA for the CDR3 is TGTGCCAGCAGCTTTGGGACACTAGAGACCCAGTACTTC. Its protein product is CASSFGTLETQYF.